This record concerns one TCR beta chain sequence. The entry originates in a study of T cell responses to AZD1222 COVID-19 vaccine. V dropped 1 base and J dropped 0 bases, with 8 bases sitting between them. Germline V gene data show CDR1 as SGHRS and CDR2 as YFSETQ. The CDR3 has 15 residues. Clones were sequenced by immunoSEQ multiplex PCR, and TCRdb holds only the in-frame ones, with some missing. Of tens of thousands of clones detected, roughly 93% appear once; the ten largest clones hold 20% to 25%. This sequence joins TRBV5-1 and TRBJ2-1; D is unclear. Sample: peripheral blood, taken on day 0 of AZD1222 vaccination. The receptor was isolated from an adult in good health. CDR3 protein: CASSLKHPSYNEQFF. The DNA for the CDR3 is TGCGCCAGCAGCTTGAAACATCCCTCCTACAATGAGCAGTTCTTC.